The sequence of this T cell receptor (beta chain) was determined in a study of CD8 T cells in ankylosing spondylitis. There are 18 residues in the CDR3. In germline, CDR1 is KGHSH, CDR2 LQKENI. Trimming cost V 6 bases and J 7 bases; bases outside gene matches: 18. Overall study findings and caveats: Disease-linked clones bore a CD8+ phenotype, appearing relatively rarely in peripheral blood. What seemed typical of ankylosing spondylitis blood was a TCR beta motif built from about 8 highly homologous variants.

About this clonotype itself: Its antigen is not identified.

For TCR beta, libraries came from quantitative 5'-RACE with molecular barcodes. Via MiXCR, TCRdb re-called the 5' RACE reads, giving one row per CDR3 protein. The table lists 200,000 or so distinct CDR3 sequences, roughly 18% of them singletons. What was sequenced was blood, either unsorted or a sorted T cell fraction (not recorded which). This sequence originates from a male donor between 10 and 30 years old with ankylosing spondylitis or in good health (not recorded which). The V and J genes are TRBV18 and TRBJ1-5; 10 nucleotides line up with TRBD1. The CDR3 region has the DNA TGTGCCAGCTCTTCTCCTTTTGTCGGGACAGGGGTTGAGCAGCCCCAGCATTTT. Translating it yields CASSSPFVGTGVEQPQHF. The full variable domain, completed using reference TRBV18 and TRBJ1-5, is NAGVMQNPRHLVRRRGQEARLRCSPMKGHSHVYWYRQLPEEGLKFMVYLQKENIIDESGMPKERFSAEFPKEGPSILRIQQVVRGDSAAYFCASSSPFVGTGVEQPQHFGDGTRLSIL.